The 4 T cell receptor beta chains listed next were all sequenced from one sample in a study of PD-1 blockade in classical Hodgkin lymphoma. As to time point: cycle 4 day 1 (C4D1), after more than five weeks of nivolumab. Every patient experienced relapse after autologous stem cell transplantation, and brentuximab vedotin exposure varied. The assay was immunoSEQ multiplex PCR, and TCRdb's table has in-frame clones only and misses some. The repertoire holds tens of thousands of clones, with roughly nine tenths as singletons. The sample here was peripheral blood mononuclear cells (PBMCs), taken before the fourth cycle of nivolumab. The origin of the receptors is a human donor with classical Hodgkin lymphoma.

CDR3 DNA sequence: TGTGCCAGCAGTTACGCCATCTACAATGAGCAGTTCTTC. Translation: CASSYAIYNEQFF. This chain joins TRBV6-5 and TRBJ2-1, with D unclear. The germline V gene has CDR1 MNHEY and CDR2 SVGAGI. The CDR3 is made up of 13 amino acids. V lost 2 bases to trimming and J lost 3 bases, with 5 bases between them.

The CDR3 bases are TGTGCCAGTCAGGGAGCTGGAAACACCATATATTTT. This translates into CASQGAGNTIYF. V gene TRBV9 combines with J gene TRBJ1-3; tentative D call: TRBD1 (5 bases). Germline CDR1 is SGDLS and CDR2 is YYNGEE. V lost 8 bases to trimming and J lost 2 bases, with 8 bases between them. The CDR3 spans 12 residues.

The chain couples TRBV7-3 to TRBJ1-4, with 7 bases fitting TRBD1. Per the germline V gene, CDR1 is SGHTA and CDR2 is FQGTGA. There are 15 residues in the CDR3. V lost 6 bases to trimming and J lost 0 bases; unmatched junction nucleotides: 4. Here the CDR3 reads CASSLTGTTNEKLFF. CDR3 bases: TGTGCCAGCAGTTTGACAGGGACAACTAATGAAAAACTGTTTTTT.

This sequence joins TRBV9 and TRBJ1-1; a possible D gene is TRBD1 (5 bases). The CDR3 is 13 residues long. Germline CDR1 SGDLS, CDR2 YYNGEE. Trimming removed 0 bases at V and 2 bases at J, with 5 bases between. The CDR3, as DNA: TGTGCCAGCAGCGTAGGGACAAACACTGAAGCTTTCTTT. Its translation is CASSVGTNTEAFF.